The next 20 T cell receptor beta chains were all read from a single sample in a study of cytotoxic CD8 clonotypes in ibrutinib-treated CLL. The method was immunoSEQ multiplex PCR; TCRdb's version includes in-frame clones alone and lacks a portion of them. The table lists 15,000 to 20,000 clones, around 85% of them singletons, with under 7% in the top ten. The sequenced sample was PBMCs, obtained before ibrutinib treatment. Receptors were obtained from a human donor with chronic lymphocytic leukemia.

The DNA for the CDR3 is TGTGCCAGTAGTCCAAGGGCAGGGCCCTCCTATGGCTACACCTTC. Encoded protein: CASSPRAGPSYGYTF. V usage is TRBV19 and J usage is TRBJ1-2; a possible D gene is TRBD1 (5 bases). CDR1 is LNHDA, CDR2 SQIVND, per germline (reference sequence). The ends were cut back, 5 bases at V and 4 bases at J, with 17 bases in the middle. The CDR3 extends over 15 amino acids.

The chain couples TRBV30 to TRBJ1-6; 10 bases line up with TRBD1. The trim removed 4 bases at V and 10 bases at J, leaving 19 bases unmatched. The CDR3 has 18 residues. Per germline, CDR1 GTSNPN and CDR2 SVGIG (reference sequence). The CDR3 bases are TGTGCCTGGACCCAGTCGGGACAGGGGATAAGAAATGGATCACCCCTCCACTTT. Protein sequence: CAWTQSGQGIRNGSPLHF.

This clone was seen only once. This chain links TRBV15 with TRBJ2-7; 12 positions match TRBD2. V was clipped by 1 base and J by 5 bases; unmatched bases: 15. The CDR3 length is 19 residues. The V gene's germline CDR1 is LNHNV and CDR2 YYDKDF (reference sequence). The CDR3 spells CATSRVLWTSGAPRNEQYF. CDR3 sequence (DNA): TGTGCCACCAGCAGAGTCCTTTGGACTAGCGGGGCTCCGCGAAACGAGCAGTACTTC.

Remarks on this clone: The same CDR3 arises from other DNA sequences in this sample as well. The chain carries TRBV9 and TRBJ1-4; D possibly corresponds to TRBD1 (5 bases). Trimming removed 8 bases at V and 7 bases at J, with 30 bases between. Germline values: CDR1 SGDLS, CDR2 YYNGEE. This CDR3 is 18 amino acids long. The CDR3 spells CASSPSIAVGAEGEKLFF. The CDR3, as DNA: TGTGCCAGTAGCCCCAGTATTGCTGTTGGGGCGGAAGGTGAAAAACTGTTTTTT.

The sample holds one count of this clone. CDR3 loop: CSGAQGPSYEQYF. The CDR3 DNA follows: TGCAGCGGTGCACAGGGCCCCTCCTACGAGCAGTACTTC. The chain carries TRBV29-1 and TRBJ2-7, with a tentative D call TRBD1 (6 bases). Germline values: CDR1 SQVTM, CDR2 ANQGSEA. The V end lost 7 bases, the J end lost 0 bases, and 13 bases lay between the germline ends. This CDR3 spans 13 amino acids.

The chain carries TRBV11-2 and TRBJ2-3; D remains ambiguous. Germline V lookup: CDR1 SGHAT, CDR2 FQNNGV. The CDR3 covers 12 residues. V was pared by 2 bases and J by 4 bases, with 4 bases between. Here the CDR3 reads CASSLSADTQYF. The CDR3 DNA reads as TGTGCCAGCAGCTTAAGTGCAGATACGCAGTATTTT.

This clone was counted once. V usage is TRBV4-3 and J usage is TRBJ1-2; no firm D call. This CDR3 is built from 14 residues. In germline, CDR1 is LGHNA, CDR2 YSLEER. The V gene lost 0 bases and the J gene lost 4 bases, with 9 bases spanning the gap. For the CDR3, the DNA is TGCGCCAGCAGCCAAGAGGACGGACTCTATGGCTACACCTTC. It encodes CASSQEDGLYGYTF.

V is TRBV21-1 and J is TRBJ1-5; TRBD1 is taken as the D call from the table, unchecked against the DNA. TRBV21-1 is marked as a pseudogene. The CDR3 is 16 amino acids. The CDR3 sequence is CASRGTDREGYQPQHF. The CDR3, as DNA: TGTGCCAGCAGGGGGACCGACAGGGAAGGCTATCAGCCCCAGCATTTT.

J is TRBJ2-1 and V is TRBV6-1; TRBD2 matches at 11 bases. The CDR3 extends over 15 amino acids. With 2 bases clipped from V and 4 bases from J, the junction kept 1 base outside the gene matches. Looked up from germline, CDR1 is MNHNS and CDR2 is SASEGT. CDR3 sequence: CASSELAGGYNEQFF. CDR3 sequence (DNA): TGTGCCAGCAGTGAACTAGCGGGGGGTTACAATGAGCAGTTCTTC.

This clone came up once. The chain employs TRBV11-1 and TRBJ1-1, with a weak D call TRBD1 (6 bases). The CDR3 totals 16 residues. V lost 5 bases to trimming and J lost 0 bases, with 16 bases between them. Germline loops: CDR1 SGHAT, CDR2 FQDESV (reference sequence). The CDR3 sequence: CASSPTGFELNTEAFF. In DNA form, the CDR3 reads TGTGCCAGCAGCCCGACAGGTTTCGAATTGAACACTGAAGCTTTCTTT.

The V and J genes are TRBV30 and TRBJ1-2; D unresolved. The V and J ends lost 1 base and 3 bases respectively, with 18 bases between them. This CDR3 region has 16 residues. CDR1 GTSNPN and CDR2 SVGIG come from the germline V gene (reference sequence). DNA for the CDR3: TGTGCCTGGAGTGCGACGGTTGTGTGGGGTGACTATGGCTACACCTTC. This gives the protein CAWSATVVWGDYGYTF.

The chain employs TRBV6-6 and TRBJ1-2; 8 bases fit TRBD1. From germline, CDR1 is MNHNY and CDR2 SVGAGI (reference sequence). Trimming removed 5 bases from V and 4 bases from J; junction bases left unmatched: 9. The CDR3 length is 15 residues. The CDR3 bases are TGTGCCAGCAGTCCCCGACAGGGGCCCCTCTATGGCTACACCTTC. Translating it yields CASSPRQGPLYGYTF.

The chain is built from TRBV6-1 and TRBJ1-1; 10 nucleotides line up with TRBD1. Germline loops: CDR1 MNHNS, CDR2 SASEGT. The CDR3 spans 12 residues. Losses at the gene ends were 8 bases for V and 10 bases for J; bases not matched to a gene: 7. The CDR3 is CASQTGGGGAFF. Written as DNA, the CDR3 is TGTGCCAGCCAGACAGGGGGCGGCGGAGCTTTCTTT.

This chain links TRBV18 with TRBJ2-5; 7 bases line up with TRBD2. The CDR3 spans 15 residues. The V segment lost 2 bases and the J segment 1 base; nucleotides outside the gene matches: 4. CDR1 and CDR2 (germline): KGHSH, LQKENI. The CDR3 DNA is TGTGCCAGCTCACCAGTCTCGGGGGGCCAAGAGACCCAGTACTTC. Protein: CASSPVSGGQETQYF.

The J gene is TRBJ2-7, the V gene TRBV28; either TRBD1 or TRBD2 may fit D (5 bases each). Trimming removed 7 bases at V and 1 base at J, with 14 bases between. The CDR3 sequence is 14 residues long. Germline loops: CDR1 MDHEN, CDR2 SYDVKM. The CDR3 DNA reads as TGTGCCAGCACCACCACCTGGGGGTCCTACGAGCAGTACTTC. Protein: CASTTTWGSYEQYF.

The rearrangement joins TRBV18 to TRBJ2-7; maybe TRBD2 (6 bases). From germline, CDR1 is KGHSH and CDR2 LQKENI. The V end lost 3 bases, the J end lost 7 bases, and 19 bases lay between the germline ends. The CDR3 is 15 amino acids. The chain's CDR3 is CASSPTGTWIGEQYF. The DNA of the CDR3 is TGTGCCAGCTCACCGACCGGGACTTGGATAGGGGAGCAGTACTTC. Supplemented by reference TRBV18 and TRBJ2-7, the full variable domain reads NAGVMQNPRHLVRRRGQEARLRCSPMKGHSHVYWYRQLPEEGLKFMVYLQKENIIDESGMPKERFSAEFPKEGPSILRIQQVVRGDSAAYFCASSPTGTWIGEQYFGPGTRLTVT.

The rearrangement uses TRBV12-5 and TRBJ1-5; D is ambiguous. The CDR3 extends over 14 amino acids. The V and J ends lost 6 bases and 1 base respectively, with 10 bases between them. Per the germline V gene, CDR1 is LGHNT and CDR2 is FRNRAP. Here the CDR3 DNA reads TGTGCTAGTGGACCGGACGGCAGCAATCAGCCCCAGCATTTT. The encoded protein is CASGPDGSNQPQHF.

Sample share makes this clone medium-sized. The chain is built from TRBV10-2 and TRBJ1-2; 7 bases agree with TRBD1. Losses at the gene ends were 2 bases for V and 8 bases for J; bases not matched to a gene: 8. This CDR3 contains 14 residues. Germline assignment: CDR1 WSHSY and CDR2 SAAADI. This chain's CDR3 is CASSEHAGGEGYTF. Written as DNA, the CDR3 is TGCGCCAGCAGTGAGCACGCAGGGGGAGAGGGCTACACCTTC.

The chain is built from TRBV5-4 and TRBJ2-5; possible D gene TRBD2, 5 bases. Trimming took 0 bases from V and 4 from J, leaving 16 bases between them. The V gene's germline CDR1 is SGHNT and CDR2 YYREEE (reference sequence). The CDR3 spans 16 residues. CDR3 sequence reads: CASSLEARTQLETQYF. The DNA for the CDR3 is TGTGCCAGCAGCTTGGAGGCCCGGACTCAATTAGAGACCCAGTACTTC.

This clone is a singleton in its sample. The rearrangement uses TRBV5-1 and TRBJ2-5, with TRBD1 identical over 9 bases. Per the germline V gene, CDR1 is SGHRS and CDR2 is YFSETQ. This CDR3 is 14 amino acids long. V was pared by 3 bases and J by 5 bases, with 5 bases of the junction left unmatched. The CDR3 DNA reads as TGCGCCAGCAGCTCGACAGGGGGGCCGGAGACCCAGTACTTC. Translating it yields CASSSTGGPETQYF.